Listed below are T cell receptor beta chains from one sample, sequenced in a study of identical twins. In TCRdb, the 5' RACE reads were re-called with MiXCR into one record per CDR3 protein. The sample has approximately 500,000 distinct CDR3 sequences; around 24% are singletons. This sample also belongs to another study, concerning T cells expressing NK-cell markers.

Material for sequencing was CD4+ T cells sorted from blood. These receptors all come from a woman between 18 and 29 years old in good health. Both conserved end residues are part of each CDR3. D genes are given only for firm matches. Size tells how often a clone was seen (once, few, many) or the class of an expanded clone, and some rows leave it out.

J gene: TRBJ1-5; V gene: TRBV7-2; clone size: .; D gene: .; CDR3 DNA: TGTGCCAGCAGCGTCTCACGCAATCAGCCCCAGCATTTT; CDR3 protein: CASSVSRNQPQHF
J gene: TRBJ2-1; V gene: TRBV20-1; clone size: .; D gene: TRBD2; CDR3 DNA: TGCAGTGCCTCCTCAGCGGGAGACATGGATGAGCAGTTCTTC; CDR3 protein: CSASSAGDMDEQFF
J gene: TRBJ2-1; V gene: TRBV6-5; clone size: .; D gene: .; CDR3 DNA: TGTGCCAGCAGTTCCCTTAGCGGTTTGGGCTCCTACAATGAGCAGTTCTTC; CDR3 protein: CASSSLSGLGSYNEQFF
J gene: TRBJ2-1; V gene: TRBV20-1; clone size: .; D gene: .; CDR3 DNA: TGCAGTGCTAGTCGGGGGGCATGGTACAATGAGCAGTTCTTC; CDR3 protein: CSASRGAWYNEQFF
J gene: TRBJ1-2; V gene: TRBV6-5; clone size: few; D gene: .; CDR3 DNA: TGTGCCAGCAGTTACGTCCAGCACTATGGCTACACCTTC; CDR3 protein: CASSYVQHYGYTF
J gene: TRBJ1-1; V gene: TRBV5-1; clone size: few; D gene: .; CDR3 DNA: TGCGCCAGCAGCCTGGATGGGAACTGGGGCACTGAAGCTTTCTTT; CDR3 protein: CASSLDGNWGTEAFF
J gene: TRBJ2-2; V gene: TRBV5-1; clone size: few; D gene: .; CDR3 DNA: TGCGCCAGCAGCTCGGGAGAATCGAACACCGGGGAGCTGTTTTTT; CDR3 protein: CASSSGESNTGELFF
J gene: TRBJ2-4; V gene: TRBV20-1; clone size: few; D gene: .; CDR3 DNA: TGCAGTGCGGTTTCAAACATTCAGTACTTC; CDR3 protein: CSAVSNIQYF
J gene: TRBJ2-7; V gene: TRBV10-3; clone size: .; D gene: .; CDR3 DNA: TGTGCCATCAGTGAAGTACAGTCCTACGAGCAGTACTTC; CDR3 protein: CAISEVQSYEQYF
J gene: TRBJ2-3; V gene: TRBV29-1; clone size: .; D gene: TRBD2; CDR3 DNA: TGCAGCGTTCCCGGGCCTGGGGGACTAGCGTTCACAGATACGCAGTATTTT; CDR3 protein: CSVPGPGGLAFTDTQYF
J gene: TRBJ1-1; V gene: TRBV6-1; clone size: few; D gene: .; CDR3 DNA: TGTGCCACCAACTTCCAGTCGGGGCGGACTGAAGCTTTCTTT; CDR3 protein: CATNFQSGRTEAFF
J gene: TRBJ2-5; V gene: TRBV2; clone size: many; D gene: .; CDR3 DNA: TGTGCCAGACAGGGTTACCAAGAGACCCAGTACTTC; CDR3 protein: CARQGYQETQYF
J gene: TRBJ2-2; V gene: TRBV20-1; clone size: .; D gene: .; CDR3 DNA: TGCAGTGCTCGGCAGGGGCCCACCGGGGAGCTGTTTTTT; CDR3 protein: CSARQGPTGELFF
J gene: TRBJ2-5; V gene: TRBV20-1; clone size: .; D gene: .; CDR3 DNA: TGCAGCACTACAAAGGGAGGTCAAGAGACCCAGTACTTC; CDR3 protein: CSTTKGGQETQYF
J gene: TRBJ1-4; V gene: TRBV29-1; clone size: .; D gene: .; CDR3 DNA: TGCAGCGTGGGGAGTAATGAAAAACTGTTTTTT; CDR3 protein: CSVGSNEKLFF
J gene: TRBJ2-2; V gene: TRBV9; clone size: .; D gene: .; CDR3 DNA: TGTGCCAGCAGCCTCCTGGGGGGCGCGTACACCGGGGAGCTGTTTTTT; CDR3 protein: CASSLLGGAYTGELFF
J gene: TRBJ2-7; V gene: TRBV7-9; clone size: few; D gene: .; CDR3 DNA: TGTGCCAGCAGCTTAGAAGGTGGCCCAGCCCACGAGCAGTACTTC; CDR3 protein: CASSLEGGPAHEQYF
J gene: TRBJ2-3; V gene: TRBV15; clone size: .; D gene: TRBD1; CDR3 DNA: TGTGCCACCAGCAGAGGAGGACAGGGGGGTGATACGCAGTATTTT; CDR3 protein: CATSRGGQGGDTQYF
J gene: TRBJ1-3; V gene: TRBV27; clone size: few; D gene: .; CDR3 DNA: TGTGCCAGCAGTTTAACAGGGAGGTCTGGAAACACCATATATTTT; CDR3 protein: CASSLTGRSGNTIYF
J gene: TRBJ2-1; V gene: TRBV5-1; clone size: .; D gene: .; CDR3 DNA: TGCGCCAGCAGCTTCGGCCAGAGTTACAATGAGCAGTTCTTC; CDR3 protein: CASSFGQSYNEQFF
J gene: TRBJ1-1; V gene: TRBV11-1; clone size: .; D gene: .; CDR3 DNA: TGTGCCAGCAGCTCCTACAGCGGGACGGAGAACACTGAAGCTTTCTTT; CDR3 protein: CASSSYSGTENTEAFF
J gene: TRBJ2-1; V gene: TRBV7-2; clone size: .; D gene: TRBD2; CDR3 DNA: TGTGCCAGCAGCTTCCGCGCTCCGGGACTAGCGGGAGTCAATGAGCAGTTCTTC; CDR3 protein: CASSFRAPGLAGVNEQFF
J gene: TRBJ2-1; V gene: TRBV12-3/TRBV12-4; clone size: .; D gene: .; CDR3 DNA: TGTGCCAGCAGCCACGGGACTGCGTCTTACAATGAGCAGTTCTTC; CDR3 protein: CASSHGTASYNEQFF
J gene: TRBJ1-2; V gene: TRBV7-9; clone size: .; D gene: TRBD1; CDR3 DNA: TGTGCCAGCAGCTTATCGTCAGGCAGGGGGCAAGACTATGGCTACACCTTC; CDR3 protein: CASSLSSGRGQDYGYTF
J gene: TRBJ1-5; V gene: TRBV6-1; clone size: .; D gene: .; CDR3 DNA: TGTGCCAGCAGCACGACAGGATCAGTTCAGCCCCAGCATTTT; CDR3 protein: CASSTTGSVQPQHF
J gene: TRBJ2-5; V gene: TRBV3-1; clone size: few; D gene: .; CDR3 DNA: TGTGCCAGCAGCCAAGCGGGGGAGACCCAGTACTTC; CDR3 protein: CASSQAGETQYF
J gene: TRBJ2-5; V gene: TRBV7-6; clone size: .; D gene: .; CDR3 DNA: TGTGCCAGCAGCCAGGGGGCTAGCGGGCAAGAGACCCAGTACTTC; CDR3 protein: CASSQGASGQETQYF
J gene: TRBJ2-1; V gene: TRBV20-1; clone size: few; D gene: TRBD2; CDR3 DNA: TGCAGTGCTAAGGGACTAGCGGGACACAATGAGCAGTTCTTC; CDR3 protein: CSAKGLAGHNEQFF
J gene: TRBJ2-2; V gene: TRBV20-1; clone size: few; D gene: TRBD2; CDR3 DNA: TGCAGTGCTAGCATCGCGGGAGTAGGCACCGGGGAGCTGTTTTTT; CDR3 protein: CSASIAGVGTGELFF
J gene: TRBJ2-1; V gene: TRBV7-2; clone size: once; D gene: .; CDR3 DNA: TGTGCCAGCAGCTTTTTAAGCCTTGAGCAGTTCTTC; CDR3 protein: CASSFLSLEQFF
J gene: TRBJ2-5; V gene: TRBV20-1; clone size: .; D gene: .; CDR3 DNA: TGCAGTGCTAGCGCCGGCGTCGGGAGAGAGACCCAGTACTTC; CDR3 protein: CSASAGVGRETQYF
J gene: TRBJ2-3; V gene: TRBV20-1; clone size: .; D gene: .; CDR3 DNA: TGCAGTGCTCTACCCACAGATACGCAGTATTTT; CDR3 protein: CSALPTDTQYF
J gene: TRBJ2-7; V gene: TRBV20-1; clone size: .; D gene: .; CDR3 DNA: TGCAGTGCTAGAATCGGTACAGGGTCGGGAGTCTACGAGCAGTACTTC; CDR3 protein: CSARIGTGSGVYEQYF
J gene: TRBJ2-3; V gene: TRBV4-3; clone size: few; D gene: TRBD2; CDR3 DNA: TGCGCCAGCAGCCAATTAGCGGGAATGGGTGATACGCAGTATTTT; CDR3 protein: CASSQLAGMGDTQYF
J gene: TRBJ2-5; V gene: TRBV20-1; clone size: .; D gene: .; CDR3 DNA: TGCAGTGTCGGTTTGTCCCAAGAGACCCAGTACTTC; CDR3 protein: CSVGLSQETQYF
J gene: TRBJ2-2; V gene: TRBV12-3/TRBV12-4; clone size: few; D gene: TRBD2; CDR3 DNA: TGTGCCAGCCACACTCGGGGGGTCACCGGGGAGCTGTTTTTT; CDR3 protein: CASHTRGVTGELFF
J gene: TRBJ2-5; V gene: TRBV7-2; clone size: .; D gene: TRBD2; CDR3 DNA: TGTGCCAGCAGCTTAGGCGGGGGGCAAGTGGGAAGGACCCAGTACTTC; CDR3 protein: CASSLGGGQVGRTQYF
J gene: TRBJ1-2; V gene: TRBV27; clone size: .; D gene: .; CDR3 DNA: TGTGCCAGCAGTCTTAGGTCTGGGGCAAGCTACACCTTC; CDR3 protein: CASSLRSGASYTF
J gene: TRBJ2-7; V gene: TRBV5-1; clone size: few; D gene: TRBD1; CDR3 DNA: TGCGCCAGCACCAGGACAGGGACCTACGAGCAGTACTTC; CDR3 protein: CASTRTGTYEQYF
J gene: TRBJ2-2; V gene: TRBV25-1; clone size: .; D gene: .; CDR3 DNA: TGTGCCAGCACCCGTCTTGGGGAGCTGTTTTTT; CDR3 protein: CASTRLGELFF
J gene: TRBJ2-2; V gene: TRBV6-5; clone size: .; D gene: TRBD2; CDR3 DNA: TGTGCCAGCAGTTTGTCACTGGGACTAGCGGGGGGGGACACCGGGGAGCTGTTTTTT; CDR3 protein: CASSLSLGLAGGDTGELFF
J gene: TRBJ1-6; V gene: TRBV6-1; clone size: .; D gene: TRBD1; CDR3 DNA: TGTGCCAGCAGCCTGGGACAGGTGGGGTCACCCCTCCACTTT; CDR3 protein: CASSLGQVGSPLHF
J gene: TRBJ2-1; V gene: TRBV5-1; clone size: few; D gene: .; CDR3 DNA: TGCGCCAGCAGCTTGGAGGCAGGGGCCACGAATGAGCAGTTCTTC; CDR3 protein: CASSLEAGATNEQFF
J gene: TRBJ1-1; V gene: TRBV29-1; clone size: few; D gene: TRBD1; CDR3 DNA: TGCAGCGCAAGTGGACAGGGGGCATACACTGAAGCTTTCTTT; CDR3 protein: CSASGQGAYTEAFF
J gene: TRBJ2-1; V gene: TRBV11-2; clone size: few; D gene: TRBD2; CDR3 DNA: TGTGCCAGCAGACTAGAGCCTAGCGGCTATGAGCAGTTCTTC; CDR3 protein: CASRLEPSGYEQFF